This TCR beta chain was sequenced for a study of T cells in localized non-small cell lung cancer. Study-level points and caveats: Greater T cell density in blood accompanied longer overall survival. The greatest T cell clonality was found in uninvolved adjacent lung (higher than in tumor).

Germline V lookup: CDR1 SGHDN, CDR2 FVKESK. The CDR3 totals 15 residues. V gave up 4 bases and J gave up 7 bases, with 19 bases separating them. TCRdb keeps only in-frame clones here, not all; method: immunoSEQ multiplex PCR. Altogether approximately 11,000 clones are present, around half being singletons, with the ten largest covering approximately 4.5%. Concerning this clone itself: Its matching antigen is unknown.

This chain connects TRBV14 to TRBJ2-5; possibly TRBD1 or TRBD2 for D (5 bases each). This receptor was obtained from a woman aged 35-75 years with stage II squamous cell lung carcinoma. The material was lymph node tissue, obtained before any cancer treatment. CDR3 in amino acids: CASSLEGSVKLTQYF. CDR3 coding DNA: TGTGCCAGCAGCCTCGAGGGGTCCGTCAAGTTGACCCAGTACTTC.